This note documents a single T cell receptor (beta chain) sequence. Its antigen is not identified. The V gene lost 1 base and the J gene lost 5 bases, with 9 bases spanning the gap. The CDR3 has 13 amino acids. The germline V gene has CDR1 LGHNA and CDR2 YSLEER. Combining a sample-barcoded 5' primer with a J-beta primer mix, a second PCR ran for about 7 to 11 cycles. TCRdb re-called the 5' RACE reads through MiXCR, storing one row per CDR3 protein. Counted here are around 1.5 million distinct CDR3 sequences, approximately 63% occurring once; the ten biggest clones make up about 6.3%. The record originates from a study of blood T cells in healthy people across ages. Study-wide points: PBMCs that were unsorted prevented a conclusive naive versus antigen-experienced comparison.

This rearrangement joins TRBV4-3 to TRBJ2-7; D not resolved. The sample comprised blood. The TCR comes from a man between 18 and 29 years old in good health. CDR3 region: CASSQGLLNEQYF. The DNA for the CDR3 is TGCGCCAGCAGCCAAGGCCTTCTCAACGAGCAGTACTTC.